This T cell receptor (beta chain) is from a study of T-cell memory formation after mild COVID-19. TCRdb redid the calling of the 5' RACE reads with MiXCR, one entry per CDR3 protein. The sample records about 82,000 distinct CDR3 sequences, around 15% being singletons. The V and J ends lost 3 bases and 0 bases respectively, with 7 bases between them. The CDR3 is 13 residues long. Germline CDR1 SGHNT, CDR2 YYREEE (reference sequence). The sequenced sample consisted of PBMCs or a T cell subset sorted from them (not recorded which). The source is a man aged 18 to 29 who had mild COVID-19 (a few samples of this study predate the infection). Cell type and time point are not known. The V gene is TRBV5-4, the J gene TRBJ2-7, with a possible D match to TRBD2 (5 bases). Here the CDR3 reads CASSSGSSYEQYF. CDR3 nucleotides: TGTGCCAGCAGCTCTGGGAGCTCCTACGAGCAGTACTTC.